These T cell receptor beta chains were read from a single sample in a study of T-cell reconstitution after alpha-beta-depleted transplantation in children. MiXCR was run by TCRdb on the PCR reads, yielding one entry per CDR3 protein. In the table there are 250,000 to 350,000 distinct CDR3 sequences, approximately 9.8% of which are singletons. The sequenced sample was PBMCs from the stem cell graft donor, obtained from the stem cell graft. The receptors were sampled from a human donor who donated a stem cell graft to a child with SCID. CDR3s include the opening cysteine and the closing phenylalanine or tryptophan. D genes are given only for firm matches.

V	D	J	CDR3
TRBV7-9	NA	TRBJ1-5	CASSLEGAEPQHF
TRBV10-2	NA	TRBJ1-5	CASTQGSNQPQHF
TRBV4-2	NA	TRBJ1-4	CASSRGRDGATNEKLFF
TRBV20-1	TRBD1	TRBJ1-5	CSATKPGTGNYSNQPQHF
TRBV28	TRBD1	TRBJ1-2	CASSTPSLLSGTVGYGYTF
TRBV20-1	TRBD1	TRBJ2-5	CSARRDSQETQYF
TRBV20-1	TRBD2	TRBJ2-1	CSASGGSYNEQFF
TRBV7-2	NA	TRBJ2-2	CASSRKVTGELFF
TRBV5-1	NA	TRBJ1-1	CASSRGGVNTEAFF
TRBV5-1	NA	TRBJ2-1	CASSEYSGHNEQFF
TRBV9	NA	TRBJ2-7	CASSVVPTYEQYF